This TCR beta chain was retrieved from a study of cytomegalovirus exposure and HLA in healthy donors. With respect to this clone: The target antigen is unknown.

PCR primers comprised 60 Vbeta and 13 Jbeta primers. Assay used: immunoSEQ multiplex PCR; TCRdb lists only in-frame clones, some missing. Of approximately 110,000 clones detected, roughly 70% appear once; the ten largest clones hold 11%. General study findings and limits: Later analysis demonstrated an association between a missense DCLRE1C variant and TCR beta V- and J-gene trimming.

The clonotype originates from a man aged 40-50 years in good health and CMV-seropositive. The sample was PBMCs.

CDR3: CASSWTENTEAFF. CDR3 DNA sequence: TGTGCCAGCAGTTGGACAGAGAACACTGAAGCTTTCTTT. This chain connects TRBV27 to TRBJ1-1, with D tentatively TRBD1 (6 bases). The CDR3 has 13 residues. CDR1 MNHEY and CDR2 SMNVEV come from the germline V gene (reference sequence). The V and J ends lost 4 bases and 1 base respectively, with 7 bases between them.